What follows describes a single T cell receptor beta chain. Its cognate antigen is unknown. V shed 5 bases, J shed 8 bases, and the junction held 10 bases outside the gene matches. This CDR3 has 14 amino acids. From germline, CDR1 is MNHEY and CDR2 SVGAGI. This specimen comes from a study of cytomegalovirus exposure and HLA in healthy donors. General observations from the study: It was reported in a later analysis that an Asian-associated ancestry cluster showed fewer N-insertions than the approximately 670-donor mean.

The PCR contained 60 Vbeta and 13 Jbeta primers. Some clones are missing from TCRdb's copy, which holds only in-frame ones; the method was immunoSEQ multiplex PCR. The repertoire consists of some 180,000 clones, with 65% to 85% occurring once and the leading ten covering 1.7%. This chain links TRBV6-5 with TRBJ2-3, with 7 nucleotides matching TRBD2. This clonotype originated in a man aged 40-49 years in good health and CMV-seropositive. Sequenced material: PBMCs. This CDR3 is CASSDLTSVGTQYF. In nucleotides, the CDR3 is TGTGCCAGCAGTGACCTTACTAGCGTAGGTACGCAGTATTTT.